This T cell receptor (beta chain) originates from a study of blood T cell repertoires in COVID-19. In the authors' workflow: Estimation of nucleated cell counts relied on the amplification of reference gene primers. Data came from immunoSEQ multiplex PCR; TCRdb stores just in-frame clones and leaves some out. V, J and clone size are taken as reported in that table, and D and trimming were inferred from the DNA itself. Seen here are 170,000 or so clones, around nine tenths observed once, and the top ten hold roughly 0.85%. This clone was counted once. Germline CDR1 reads MNHEY; CDR2 reads SVGAGI. Trimming stripped 8 bases from V and 0 bases from J, with 14 bases between. The CDR3 totals 15 residues.

This clonotype was obtained from a woman under 30 who had recovered from COVID-19. The sequencing sample was made of peripheral blood. The chain is built from TRBV6-5 and TRBJ1-5; D remains unclear. Written as DNA, the CDR3 is TGTGCCAGCTCCTGGGAGGGCAATAGCAATCAGCCCCAGCATTTT. This sequence encodes CASSWEGNSNQPQHF.